This TCR beta chain was captured in a study of OX40 agonist ivuxolimab in advanced cancers. Across the study: Patients enrolled in dose escalation were diagnosed with hepatocellular carcinoma, melanoma, renal cell or head and neck cancer. Among those enrolled, mean age was about 62 years (range roughly 20 to 80) and 82.7% were male. Whole-study findings and limits: Partial responders treated at 0.1-3.0 mg/kg exhibited clonal expansion among the lowest measured. In a subset of nonresponders, normalized T-cell clonal expansion was also low.

Between the trimmed V and J ends, which lost 6 bases and 2 bases, there was a span of 19 bases. Germline loops: CDR1 MDHEN, CDR2 SYDVKM. This CDR3 contains 16 residues. This clone has only one observation. The antigen is unknown. Generated by immunoSEQ multiplex PCR, the TCRdb table keeps only in-frame clones and is missing some. Of about 19,000 clones in the sample, under 85% are singletons; the top ten hold roughly 50%. This chain joins TRBV28 and TRBJ1-2, with TRBD1 as a possible D gene (5 bases). The sequences come from CD4+ or CD8+ T cells sorted from blood, collected in a trial of the OX40 agonist ivuxolimab. The origin of this receptor is an adult with an advanced solid tumor such as melanoma, head and neck, liver or kidney cancer. Here the CDR3 reads CASRWQPGTENYGYTF. The DNA of the CDR3 is TGTGCCAGCAGGTGGCAACCCGGGACTGAAAACTATGGCTACACCTTC.